The 6 T cell receptor beta chains listed next were all sequenced from one sample in a study of cytotoxic CD8 clonotypes in ibrutinib-treated CLL. Repertoires were generated with immunoSEQ multiplex PCR, while TCRdb's copy carries only in-frame clones and drops some. Here the sample spans fewer than 400,000 clones, over 60% being singletons. The material sequenced was PBMCs, taken after 36 months of ibrutinib treatment. These receptors all come from a human donor with chronic lymphocytic leukemia.

The chain combines TRBV9 with TRBJ1-6; D gene unclear. The CDR3 consists of 15 residues. V was pared by 0 bases and J by 9 bases, with 13 bases between. The V gene's germline CDR1 is SGDLS and CDR2 YYNGEE. The CDR3 DNA reads as TGTGCCAGCAGCGTAGCGGATGTTAAAGTTTCACCCCTCCACTTT. This codes for CASSVADVKVSPLHF. The full variable domain, in which reference TRBV9 and TRBJ1-6 provide the parts outside the CDR3, is DSGVTQTPKHLITATGQRVTLRCSPRSGDLSVYWYQQSLDQGLQFLIQYYNGEERAKGNILERFSAQQFPDLHSELNLSSLELGDSALYFCASSVADVKVSPLHFGNGTRLTVT.

This chain connects TRBV10-3 to TRBJ1-5; D uncertain. CDR3 size: 12 residues. V was pared by 2 bases and J by 10 bases, with 9 bases between. Per germline, CDR1 ENHRY and CDR2 SYGVKD. CDR3 nucleotides: TGTGCCATCAGTGAGGGGTTGGACCCCCAGCATTTT. It encodes CAISEGLDPQHF.

The CDR3 reads CASSRAGLTQYF. The CDR3 DNA follows: TGTGCCAGCAGCCGAGCGGGACTTACGCAGTATTTT. The chain recombines TRBV14 with TRBJ2-3; TRBD2 agrees at 7 bases. Per the germline V gene, CDR1 is SGHDN and CDR2 is FVKESK. The ends lost 4 bases at V and 8 bases at J; junction bases unmatched: 3. The CDR3 is 12 residues long.

This chain connects TRBV4-1 to TRBJ1-2; 9 positions match TRBD1. The CDR3 has 18 residues. Per the germline V gene, CDR1 is MGHRA and CDR2 is YSYEKL. J gave up 4 bases and V 2 bases, and 14 bases lay outside the gene matches. In DNA, the CDR3 is TGCGCCAGCAGCCAAAGACATCCGGGACAGGGTACGAGCTATGGCTACACCTTC. Amino acids: CASSQRHPGQGTSYGYTF.

The V gene is TRBV10-2, the J gene TRBJ2-7; a possible D gene is TRBD2 (5 bases). This CDR3 contains 12 residues. The V and J ends lost 6 bases and 4 bases respectively, with 10 bases between them. Germline V gives CDR1 WSHSY, CDR2 SAAADI. In DNA form, the CDR3 reads TGCGCCAGCAGCCCCGGAGGATACGAGCAGTACTTC. Its translation: CASSPGGYEQYF.

This clone turned up a few times. CDR3 DNA: TGCGCCAGCAGCTTGGAGACAGGGGGCGCCTACAATGAGCAGTTCTTC. Translated, it gives CASSLETGGAYNEQFF. The chain carries TRBV5-1 and TRBJ2-1; 10 nucleotides match TRBD1. Germline assignment: CDR1 SGHRS and CDR2 YFSETQ. V dropped 0 bases and J dropped 2; count of bases not matched to a gene: 2. This CDR3 is built from 16 residues.